Below, 21 T cell receptor beta chains from the same sample are listed, as sequenced in a study of cytomegalovirus exposure and HLA in healthy donors. The PCR contained 60 Vbeta and 13 Jbeta primers. This table comes from immunoSEQ multiplex PCR, and its TCRdb copy is limited to in-frame clones, with some not included. The repertoire has some 87,000 clones, around 77% of them found once; the top ten carry roughly 22%. Sequencing used PBMCs. Source of these receptors: a woman in her thirties or forties in good health and CMV-seropositive.

This chain joins TRBV7-8 and TRBJ2-7; perhaps TRBD2 as D (5 bases). The CDR3 has 14 residues. CDR1 and CDR2 (germline): SGHVS, FQNEAQ. V was clipped by 3 bases and J by 4 bases, with 13 bases between them. CDR3 DNA sequence: TGTGCCAGCAGCTTCACGGGAACTAGGTACGAGCAGTACTTC. Translated: CASSFTGTRYEQYF.

The chain combines TRBV19 with TRBJ1-5, with a possible D match to TRBD1 (5 bases). With 2 bases removed from V and 1 base from J, the gap between germline ends came to 12 bases. Germline CDR1 reads LNHDA; CDR2 reads SQIVND (reference sequence). The CDR3 covers 16 residues. CDR3 sequence (DNA): TGTGCCAGTAGTATAATTCGGACAAAGAGCAATCAGCCCCAGCATTTT. It yields the protein CASSIIRTKSNQPQHF.

The chain couples TRBV29-1 to TRBJ2-3; maybe TRBD1 (6 bases). The CDR3 is made up of 14 amino acids. Germline CDR1 SQVTM, CDR2 ANQGSEA. V was pared by 4 bases and J by 5 bases, with 16 bases between. DNA of the CDR3: TGCAGCGTTGGGCAAACAGGGCGAGGAGATACGCAGTATTTT. This translates into CSVGQTGRGDTQYF.

The CDR3 protein is CSVEEWETGGTGELFF. CDR3 nucleotide sequence: TGCAGCGTTGAAGAGTGGGAAACAGGTGGCACCGGGGAGCTGTTTTTT. This chain links TRBV29-1 with TRBJ2-2; D might be TRBD1 (5 bases). CDR3 length: 16 amino acids. Germline V gene lookup returns CDR1 SQVTM and CDR2 ANQGSEA. Trimming shortened V by 0 bases and J by 4 bases, and 15 bases separated the two germline ends.

This clone is a singleton in its sample. This chain connects TRBV2 to TRBJ1-5, with D possibly TRBD1 on 6 matching bases. V was pared by 1 base and J by 7 bases, with 11 bases between. The CDR3 has 14 residues. CDR1 is SNHLY, CDR2 FYNNEI, per germline. CDR3 DNA sequence: TGTGCCAGCAGTGAAGGGCAGGGGATGCAGCCCCAGCATTTT. Protein sequence: CASSEGQGMQPQHF. The entire variable domain, with the rest obtained from reference TRBV2 and TRBJ1-5, is as follows: EPEVTQTPSHQVTQMGQEVILRCVPISNHLYFYWYRQILGQKVEFLVSFYNNEISEKSEIFDDQFSVERPDGSNFTLKIRSTKLEDSAMYFCASSEGQGMQPQHFGDGTRLSIL.

The chain employs TRBV28 and TRBJ1-1; D ambiguous. CDR1 is MDHEN, CDR2 SYDVKM, per germline. Trimming cost V 7 bases and J 10 bases, with 13 bases left between them. This CDR3 is 11 amino acids long. The CDR3 region is CASNSEVGAFF. CDR3 DNA: TGTGCCAGCAACTCGGAGGTAGGAGCTTTCTTT.

V is TRBV5-1 and J is TRBJ2-1, with D possibly matching TRBD2 (6 bases). In germline, CDR1 is SGHRS, CDR2 YFSETQ. Trimming cost V 0 bases and J 0 bases, with 13 bases left between them. The CDR3 contains 17 residues. CDR3 nucleotides: TGCGCCAGCAGCTTGGGGGGCGGGACTTTCTCCTACAATGAGCAGTTCTTC. Translated, it gives CASSLGGGTFSYNEQFF.

This chain links TRBV6-1 with TRBJ1-4; D uncertain. Germline-derived CDR1 and CDR2 are MNHNS and SASEGT. CDR3 size: 13 residues. V lost 4 bases and J 5 bases, leaving 8 bases between the germline ends. Here the CDR3 reads CASSVASNEKLFF. DNA of the CDR3: TGTGCCAGCAGTGTGGCCTCAAATGAAAAACTGTTTTTT.

The genes are TRBV19 and TRBJ1-1; perhaps TRBD1 as D (6 bases). V was trimmed by 7 bases and J by 5 bases, leaving 17 bases between them. The CDR3 runs 14 residues. The V gene's germline CDR1 is LNHDA and CDR2 SQIVND (reference sequence). The CDR3 DNA reads TGTGCCAGTACTAACTTGCCCCAGGGGACTGAAGCTTTCTTT. Translating gives CASTNLPQGTEAFF.

As to this clone: A junction boundary mismatches the germline segment, possibly from a read error. The chain recombines TRBV2 with TRBJ2-1, with 14 nucleotides matching TRBD2. Germline assignment: CDR1 SNHLY and CDR2 FYNNEI. This CDR3 comprises 13 residues. The CDR3 DNA is TGTGCCAGCAGCTCTGGGACTAGCGGGGGATACGTCTTC. The encoded protein is CASSSGTSGGYVF.

The chain recombines TRBV30 with TRBJ2-1; 7 nucleotides match TRBD2. Germline V lookup: CDR1 GTSNPN, CDR2 SVGIG (reference sequence). There are 17 residues in the CDR3. The junction had 8 bases not matched to a gene; V was cut back by 0 bases and J by 0 bases. The CDR3 DNA is TGTGCCTGGAGTGTGGGGGGGACCGACAGCTCCTACAATGAGCAGTTCTTC. Amino acid sequence: CAWSVGGTDSSYNEQFF. The complete variable domain, with remaining parts taken from reference TRBV30 and TRBJ2-1, reads SQTIHQWPATLVQPVGSPLSLECTVEGTSNPNLYWYRQAAGRGLQLLFYSVGIGQISSEVPQNLSASRPQDRQFILSSKKLLLSDSGFYLCAWSVGGTDSSYNEQFFGPGTRLTVL.

Written as DNA, the CDR3 is TGTGCCAGCAGCGTGGGACAGGGCCCCTACAATGAGCAGTTCTTC. Residues: CASSVGQGPYNEQFF. The rearrangement uses TRBV9 and TRBJ2-1; TRBD1 aligns across 9 bases. V gave up 2 bases and J gave up 2 bases; unmatched junction bases: 2. From germline, CDR1 is SGDLS and CDR2 YYNGEE. The CDR3 spans 15 residues.

The chain combines TRBV9 with TRBJ2-5; 8 nucleotides line up with TRBD2. CDR3 length: 14 amino acids. Trimming cost V 3 bases and J 5 bases; bases outside gene matches: 6. Germline V gives CDR1 SGDLS, CDR2 YYNGEE. The CDR3 bases are TGTGCCAGCAGCGGCCTTAGCGGGGCGGAGACCCAGTACTTC. Translated: CASSGLSGAETQYF.

The chain recombines TRBV4-1 with TRBJ2-1, with 10 bases fitting TRBD2. V trimming: 3 bases; J trimming: 4 bases; junction bases outside the gene matches: 9. The V gene's germline CDR1 is MGHRA and CDR2 YSYEKL. The CDR3 spans 17 residues. Written as DNA, the CDR3 is TGCGCCAGCAGCCATGGGGAGTTACTAGCGGGGTACAATGAGCAGTTCTTC. Translation gives CASSHGELLAGYNEQFF.

About this clone: This specimen includes other DNA sequences encoding the same CDR3. J is TRBJ2-7 and V is TRBV9; D is unclear. Germline-derived CDR1 and CDR2 are SGDLS and YYNGEE. V shed 0 bases and J shed 0 bases, with 7 bases lying between them. The CDR3 is 14 residues long. CDR3 loop: CASSVASSSYEQYF. CDR3 coding DNA: TGTGCCAGCAGCGTAGCTAGTTCCTCCTACGAGCAGTACTTC.

This clone has only a few counts. The V and J genes are TRBV11-3 and TRBJ2-2; D is uncertain. The CDR3 runs to 13 residues. Looked up from germline, CDR1 is SGHNT and CDR2 is YENEEA. V was clipped by 4 bases and J by 5 bases, with 8 bases between them. The CDR3, as DNA: TGTGCCAGCAGCTCCTCCCGGACCGGGGAGCTGTTTTTT. It codes for CASSSSRTGELFF.

The chain couples TRBV5-1 to TRBJ1-1, with D uncertain. This CDR3 has 14 amino acids. Germline V gene data show CDR1 as SGHRS and CDR2 as YFSETQ. Trimming shortened V by 0 bases and J by 0 bases, and 6 bases separated the two germline ends. The CDR3 reads CASSLAVLNTEAFF. CDR3 nucleotide sequence: TGCGCCAGCAGCTTGGCAGTGTTGAACACTGAAGCTTTCTTT.

J is TRBJ2-3 and V is TRBV6-1, with D unclear. This CDR3 region has 12 residues. Germline loops: CDR1 MNHNS, CDR2 SASEGT. Deletions cut 2 bases from V and 4 bases from J, with 4 bases between. The CDR3, as DNA: TGTGCCAGCAGTGAACGTTCAGATACGCAGTATTTT. As protein: CASSERSDTQYF.

The chain carries TRBV7-9 and TRBJ1-2, with D maybe TRBD1 (6 bases). Between the trimmed V and J ends, which lost 4 bases and 2 bases, there was a span of 14 bases. There are 15 residues in the CDR3. Germline CDR1 SEHNR, CDR2 FQNEAQ (reference sequence). This CDR3 reads CASSYPGQPNYGYTF. The CDR3 DNA is TGTGCCAGCAGCTACCCGGGACAACCGAACTATGGCTACACCTTC.

CDR3 nucleotides: TGTGCCGGGTCGACAGGGACCTACGAGCAGTACTTC. Translation: CAGSTGTYEQYF. The chain employs TRBV30 and TRBJ2-7, with 7 bases fitting TRBD1. The CDR3 length is 12 residues. After removal of 8 bases from V and 2 bases from J, the junction contained 6 bases not matched to a gene. Germline V gene lookup returns CDR1 GTSNPN and CDR2 SVGIG (reference sequence).

This chain joins TRBV12-5 and TRBJ2-5, with D uncertain. The V and J ends lost 3 bases and 4 bases respectively, with 6 bases between them. From germline, CDR1 is LGHNT and CDR2 FRNRAP. The CDR3 totals 12 residues. CDR3 DNA: TGTGCTAGTGGTTTTGGCGGAGAGACCCAGTACTTC. Protein: CASGFGGETQYF.